These 26 T cell receptor beta chains were all obtained from the same sample, sequenced in a study of blood T cells in healthy people across ages. Then a second PCR, running roughly 7 to 11 cycles, was carried out with a sample-barcoded 5' primer and a J-beta primer mix. TCRdb used MiXCR to reprocess the 5' RACE reads, holding one entry per CDR3 protein. This sample has around 1.7 million distinct CDR3 sequences; 28% occur once, and the top ten carry over 7%. Sequencing was performed on blood. Receptors were obtained from a woman aged 30 to 39 in good health.

Points on this clonotype: A junction boundary mismatches the germline segment, possibly from a read error. The chain recombines TRBV30 with TRBJ2-7, with D maybe TRBD2 (6 bases). The CDR3 is 13 amino acids. The germline V gene has CDR1 GTSNPN and CDR2 SVGIG (reference sequence). The CDR3 coding sequence is TGCGCCTGGACTATCCTGCCGGGGAATGAGCAGTACTTC. It codes for CAWTILPGNEQYF.

This clonotype appeared a few times. The chain joins TRBV7-6 to TRBJ2-1; D perhaps matches TRBD2 (6 bases). Germline assignment: CDR1 SGHVS and CDR2 FNYEAQ. Deletions cut 5 bases from V and 8 bases from J, with 19 bases between. The CDR3 consists of 15 residues. The CDR3 sequence is CASSRAGYATDEQFF. The CDR3 DNA sequence: TGTGCCAGCAGCCGAGCGGGCTACGCTACAGATGAGCAGTTCTTC.

The chain employs TRBV29-1 and TRBJ1-4; 10 bases are a match to TRBD1. CDR1 SQVTM and CDR2 ANQGSEA come from the germline V gene. After removal of 0 bases from V and 7 bases from J, the junction contained 2 bases not matched to a gene. This CDR3 is built from 14 residues. The DNA of the CDR3 is TGCAGCGTTGAAGAAGGACAGGGGGTTGAAAAACTGTTTTTT. This sequence encodes CSVEEGQGVEKLFF.

This clonotype was counted at least ten times. V usage is TRBV7-6 and J usage is TRBJ2-5; perhaps TRBD2 as D (5 bases). CDR1 and CDR2 (germline): SGHVS, FNYEAQ. CDR3 length: 15 amino acids. The V gene lost 4 bases and the J gene lost 1 base, with 13 bases spanning the gap. The CDR3 spells CASSSSLGSQETQYF. CDR3 nucleotides: TGTGCCAGCAGCTCATCATTAGGGAGCCAAGAGACCCAGTACTTC.

This clonotype was seen a few times. The rearrangement links TRBV6-2 or TRBV6-3 to TRBJ1-5, with TRBD1 matching over 8 bases. Unmatched junction bases numbered 5, after V lost 0 bases and J lost 1 base. In germline, CDR1 is MNHEY, CDR2 SVGEGT. The CDR3 extends over 17 amino acids. Here the CDR3 DNA reads TGTGCCAGCAGTTACTCAGGACAGGGATTGAGCAATCAGCCCCAGCATTTT. This sequence encodes CASSYSGQGLSNQPQHF.

This clonotype was found a few times. The chain combines TRBV7-2 with TRBJ2-3; 9 positions match TRBD2. V was pared by 8 bases and J by 1 base, with 4 bases of the junction left unmatched. This CDR3 region has 14 residues. Germline values: CDR1 SGHTA, CDR2 FQGNSA. CDR3 DNA: TGTGCCAGCGGTAGGACTAGCGGCACAGATACGCAGTATTTT. Translating it yields CASGRTSGTDTQYF.

The V call is TRBV6-6, the J call TRBJ1-5, with 7 bases lining up with TRBD1. The junction had 10 bases not matched to a gene; V was cut back by 5 bases and J by 9 bases. CDR3 length: 14 amino acids. Germline V gene data show CDR1 as MNHNY and CDR2 as SVGAGI (reference sequence). DNA for the CDR3: TGTGCCAGCAGTCCGGGACAGCCAGGGGGGCCCCAGCATTTT. Translated, it gives CASSPGQPGGPQHF.

As for this clonotype: This may stem from a read error, because a much larger clone lies one nucleotide away. The chain is built from TRBV29-1 and TRBJ2-1, with 12 bases identical to TRBD1. CDR1 is SQVTM and CDR2 is ANQGSEA in the germline V gene. Trimming removed 3 bases from V and 6 bases from J; junction bases left unmatched: 6. The CDR3 consists of 15 residues. CDR3 nucleotide sequence: TGCAGCGTTGATGACCGGGACAGGGGGCCCAATGAGCAGTTCTTC. It encodes CSVDDRDRGPNEQFF.

This clonotype was counted ten times or more. The chain is built from TRBV6-4 and TRBJ2-3, with 7 bases matching TRBD2. Germline lookup yields CDR1 MRHNA and CDR2 SNTAGT. This CDR3 has 15 residues. Trimming took 5 bases from V and 5 from J; bases not matched to a gene: 10. The CDR3 sequence is CASSNTAGMGDTQYF. CDR3 DNA: TGTGCCAGCAGTAACACAGCGGGGATGGGAGATACGCAGTATTTT.

This clonotype was found a few times. The rearrangement links TRBV27 to TRBJ2-1; 9 bases fit TRBD1. Germline V gene lookup returns CDR1 MNHEY and CDR2 SMNVEV (reference sequence). Losses at the gene ends were 4 bases for V and 6 bases for J; bases not matched to a gene: 7. The CDR3 has 15 amino acids. CDR3 DNA sequence: TGTGCCAGCAGTTCCCCTGGGACAGGGATCAATGAGCAGTTCTTC. Amino acids: CASSSPGTGINEQFF.

The J gene is TRBJ2-6, the V gene TRBV12-3 or TRBV12-4, with D perhaps matching TRBD1 (6 bases). This CDR3 is built from 17 residues. Deletions cut 11 bases from V and 0 bases from J, with 20 bases between. CDR3 sequence (DNA): TGTGCCGGTCTCCGCCTACAGGGAAGCTCTGGGGCCAACGTCCTGACTTTC. Translating gives CAGLRLQGSSGANVLTF.

This clonotype was observed a handful of times. This chain links TRBV4-1 with TRBJ2-5; D is unclear. CDR3 length: 15 amino acids. V was trimmed by 0 bases and J by 5 bases, leaving 13 bases between them. CDR1 is MGHRA, CDR2 YSYEKL, per germline. CDR3 DNA: TGCGCCAGCAGCCAAGATGGAAATGGGCGGGAGACCCAGTACTTC. This encodes CASSQDGNGRETQYF.

This clonotype has a handful of counts. This chain joins TRBV20-1 and TRBJ2-3, with 7 bases fitting TRBD2. The CDR3 is made up of 15 amino acids. With V trimmed by 0 bases and J by 6 bases, 9 bases remained unmatched. Looked up from germline, CDR1 is DFQATT and CDR2 is SNEGSKA (reference sequence). CDR3 loop: CSARDQGGRSDTQYF. The CDR3, as DNA: TGCAGTGCTAGAGATCAGGGAGGGAGATCCGATACGCAGTATTTT.

The chain employs TRBV5-1 and TRBJ2-1; 13 bases fit TRBD2. Losses at the gene ends were 1 base for V and 7 bases for J; bases not matched to a gene: 11. CDR1 SGHRS and CDR2 YFSETQ come from the germline V gene. The CDR3 covers 18 residues. In nucleotides, the CDR3 is TGCGCCAGCAGCTTGTCCCCCGGGACTAGCGGGGCCGGGAATGAGCAGTTCTTC. It is translated as CASSLSPGTSGAGNEQFF.

V usage is TRBV6-6 and J usage is TRBJ2-7; 13 bases are shared with TRBD2. The CDR3 length is 16 residues. Germline-derived CDR1 and CDR2 are MNHNY and SVGAGI (reference sequence). V lost 5 bases, J lost 1 base, and 5 bases stayed unmatched. The CDR3 bases are TGTGCCAGCAGTCCCAGACTAGCGGGAGGATCCTACGAGCAGTACTTC. This sequence encodes CASSPRLAGGSYEQYF.

This clonotype came up many times. The chain combines TRBV12-3 or TRBV12-4 with TRBJ2-1, with TRBD1 identical over 11 bases. The ends lost 8 bases at V and 7 bases at J; junction bases unmatched: 4. There are 13 residues in the CDR3. The CDR3 reads CASSRDRGNEQFF. The CDR3 DNA reads TGTGCCAGCTCACGGGACAGGGGGAATGAGCAGTTCTTC.

The chain combines TRBV10-3 with TRBJ1-5, with 9 bases fitting TRBD1. Looked up from germline, CDR1 is ENHRY and CDR2 is SYGVKD. This CDR3 contains 13 residues. J was trimmed by 6 bases and V by 10 bases; bases with no gene match: 7. CDR3 in DNA: TGTGCCAACCGACAGGGGGTCGGTCAGCCCCAGCATTTT. As protein: CANRQGVGQPQHF.

This clonotype was found many times. The chain recombines TRBV29-1 with TRBJ2-5, with D perhaps TRBD2 (7 bases). This CDR3 spans 14 amino acids. V was shortened by 3 bases and J by 3 bases, with 14 bases between the two germline ends. Germline V gene lookup returns CDR1 SQVTM and CDR2 ANQGSEA. The CDR3 is CSVDKGGRKETQYF. CDR3 sequence (DNA): TGCAGCGTTGATAAGGGGGGGCGCAAAGAGACCCAGTACTTC.

This clonotype was seen a handful of times. The chain joins TRBV7-2 to TRBJ1-2; D gene uncertain. The CDR3 extends over 14 amino acids. The ends were cut back, 6 bases at V and 1 base at J, with 12 bases in the middle. Germline-derived CDR1 and CDR2 are SGHTA and FQGNSA. CDR3 DNA: TGTGCCAGCAGGCTCACCTCAAGTAACTATGGCTACACCTTC. This codes for CASRLTSSNYGYTF.

This clonotype was recorded at least ten times. The chain is built from TRBV4-2 and TRBJ2-7, with D possibly being TRBD1 (5 bases). Trimming cost V 0 bases and J 2 bases, with 11 bases left between them. This CDR3 has 15 residues. The V gene's germline CDR1 is LGHNA and CDR2 YNFKEQ. CDR3 sequence reads: CASSQDGAGTYEQYF. The CDR3 bases are TGTGCCAGCAGCCAAGATGGGGCAGGGACCTACGAGCAGTACTTC.

The gene calls are TRBV15 and TRBJ1-1; D unclear. The CDR3 runs 12 residues. The ends were cut back, 1 base at V and 10 bases at J, with 10 bases in the middle. The germline CDR1 and CDR2 sequences are LNHNV and YYDKDF (reference sequence). The CDR3 region is CATSRGKDLAFF. The CDR3 bases are TGTGCCACCAGCAGAGGAAAGGACTTAGCTTTCTTT.

This clonotype has at least ten counts. The V call is TRBV4-1, the J call TRBJ2-5; 8 nucleotides align to TRBD2. V trimming: 4 bases; J trimming: 4 bases; junction bases outside the gene matches: 17. This CDR3 is 18 amino acids long. Germline V gene sequence: CDR1 MGHRA, CDR2 YSYEKL. The CDR3 DNA reads as TGCGCCAGCAGCCTCCAAAGGAGGAGAGGTAGCGGGATAGAGACCCAGTACTTC. It translates to CASSLQRRRGSGIETQYF.

This clonotype came up a few times. The chain employs TRBV14 and TRBJ1-2, with D hard to call. This CDR3 contains 12 residues. The germline V gene encodes CDR1 SGHDN and CDR2 FVKESK. V lost 0 bases to trimming and J lost 7 bases, with 6 bases between them. The CDR3 region has the DNA TGTGCCAGCAGCCAAGAGGGTATTGGCTACACCTTC. Translating gives CASSQEGIGYTF.

The chain combines TRBV20-1 with TRBJ2-3; TRBD2 aligns across 9 bases. This CDR3 has 14 residues. After removal of 5 bases from V and 2 bases from J, the junction contained 5 bases not matched to a gene. Germline values: CDR1 DFQATT, CDR2 SNEGSKA (reference sequence). The CDR3 spells CSALREGYTDTQYF. The DNA for the CDR3 is TGCAGTGCTTTGCGGGAGGGGTACACAGATACGCAGTATTTT.

V usage is TRBV6-6 and J usage is TRBJ2-3; TRBD2 is a possible D gene (5 bases). Per germline, CDR1 MNHNY and CDR2 SVGAGI (reference sequence). This CDR3 is 14 amino acids long. V lost 7 bases to trimming and J lost 2 bases, with 13 bases between them. The CDR3 is CASKGGWDTDTQYF. In DNA, the CDR3 is TGTGCCAGCAAAGGAGGATGGGACACAGATACGCAGTATTTT.

The chain links TRBV10-3 to TRBJ1-5; D is unclear. The CDR3 covers 15 residues. CDR1 ENHRY and CDR2 SYGVKD come from the germline V gene. Trimming took off 5 bases at V and 0 bases at J, with 11 bases between the two ends. The DNA of the CDR3 is TGTGCCATCAGTCTTACGGGCAGTAGCAATCAGCCCCAGCATTTT. As protein: CAISLTGSSNQPQHF.